This is a list of T cell receptor beta chains from one sample in a study of T cell repertoires in cytomegalovirus infection. TCRdb fed the reads into MiXCR, producing one record per CDR3 protein. The table has more than 85,000 distinct CDR3 sequences, around 22% seen once. The specimen was CD8+ T cells from PBMCs. The origin of the receptors is a human donor in good health (CMV status not recorded). Some clones in this sample may be carry-over from other donors' samples. CDR3s leave out the opening cysteine and the closing phenylalanine or tryptophan. The D gene is left open where the match is weak.

d_call j_call v_call cdr3_aa
. TRBJ1-1 TRBV7-4 GVGITEAF
. TRBJ2-4 TRBV12-3/TRBV12-4 ASSLGTGVGGKNIQY
TRBD2 TRBJ2-7 TRBV4-3 ASSQDRGGPYEQY
. TRBJ2-7 TRBV6-2/TRBV6-3 ASSASAGWKEY
. TRBJ1-1 TRBV7-9 ASSLPLFRGWTEAF
. TRBJ2-5 TRBV7-6 ASSLVGGETQY
TRBD1 TRBJ1-1 TRBV27 ASSLVWTGKDPEAF
. TRBJ1-2 TRBV4-3 ASSQDRGINYGYT
TRBD1 TRBJ1-1 TRBV19 ASSPGTGVGMNTEAF
. TRBJ2-1 TRBV20-1 SARIDDRYNEQF
. TRBJ2-7 TRBV6-5 ASSYRIPGPQDYLYEQY
. TRBJ2-5 TRBV7-9 ASSLDLRDAEETQY
. TRBJ1-6 TRBV30 ACRAGSPLH
TRBD1 TRBJ1-1 TRBV6-2/TRBV6-3 ASSSGQGAFIF